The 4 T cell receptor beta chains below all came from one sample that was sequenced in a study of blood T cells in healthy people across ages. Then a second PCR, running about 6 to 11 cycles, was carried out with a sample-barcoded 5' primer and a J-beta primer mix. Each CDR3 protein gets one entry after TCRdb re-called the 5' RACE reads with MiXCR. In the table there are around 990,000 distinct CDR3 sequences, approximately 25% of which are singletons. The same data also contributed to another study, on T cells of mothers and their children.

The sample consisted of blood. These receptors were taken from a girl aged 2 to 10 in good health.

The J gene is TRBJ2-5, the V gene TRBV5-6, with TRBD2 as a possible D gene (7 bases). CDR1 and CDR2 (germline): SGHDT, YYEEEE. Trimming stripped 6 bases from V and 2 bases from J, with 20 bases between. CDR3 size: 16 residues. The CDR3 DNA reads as TGTGCCAGCACCCCGAGGTCGGGGGGCGGGCAAGAGACCCAGTACTTC. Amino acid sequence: CASTPRSGGGQETQYF. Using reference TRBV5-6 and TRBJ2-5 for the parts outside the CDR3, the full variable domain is DAGVTQSPTHLIKTRGQQVTLRCSPKSGHDTVSWYQQALGQGPQFIFQYYEEEERQRGNFPDRFSGHQFPNYSSELNVNALLLGDSALYLCASTPRSGGGQETQYFGPGTRLLVL.

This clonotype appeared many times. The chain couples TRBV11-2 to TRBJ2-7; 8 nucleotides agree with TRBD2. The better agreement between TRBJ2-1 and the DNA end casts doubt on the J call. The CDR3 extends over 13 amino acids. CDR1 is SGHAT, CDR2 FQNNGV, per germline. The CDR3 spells CASSLLAGSEQFF. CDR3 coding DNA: TGTGCCAGCAGCTTATTAGCGGGAAGCGAGCAGTTCTTC.

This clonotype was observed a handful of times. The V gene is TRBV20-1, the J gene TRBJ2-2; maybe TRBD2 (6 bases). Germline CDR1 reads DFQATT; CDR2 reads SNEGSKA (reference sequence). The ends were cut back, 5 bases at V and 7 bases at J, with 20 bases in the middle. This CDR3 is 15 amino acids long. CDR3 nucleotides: TGCAGTGCTCCGAAGCCGGCAGGGCGGGACGGGGAGCTGTTTTTT. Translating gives CSAPKPAGRDGELFF.

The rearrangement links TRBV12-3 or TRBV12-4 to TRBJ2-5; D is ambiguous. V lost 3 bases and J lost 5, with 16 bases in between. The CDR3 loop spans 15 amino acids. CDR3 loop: CASSLFELDGETQYF. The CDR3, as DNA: TGTGCCAGCAGTTTGTTCGAGTTGGACGGGGAGACCCAGTACTTC.